The clone carrying this TCR beta chain has only a few counts. What it binds is unknown. The sample belongs to a study of beta chain features in type 1 diabetes. At the level of the study: The examined sorted cells totaled 85 million to 120 million across samples.

The whole isolated RNA underwent reverse transcription, so sequencing captured expressed TCRB transcripts. Sequenced naive, central memory and regulatory T cell samples produced an average of approximately 3.8 million reads. Profiling relied on immunoSEQ multiplex PCR, and the TCRdb table lists in-frame clones only, not all of them. The data hold more than 350,000 clones, with approximately 10% observed a single time. Per the germline V gene, CDR1 is SGHTA and CDR2 is FQGNSA. This CDR3 contains 15 residues. V was pared by 5 bases and J by 1 base, with 13 bases between. Points from the study as a whole: It was among patients, rather than healthy donors, that naive, central memory and Treg TCRB repertoires appeared more similar.

The authors sorted CD4+ naive, central memory, regulatory and stem cell-like memory cells via CD45RO/CCR7/CD25/CD127/CD95/CD27. The rearrangement links TRBV7-2 to TRBJ2-3; D might be TRBD1 or TRBD2, each matching 6 bases. The source material was naive CD4+ T cells from blood. This TCR was recovered from a woman under 30 in good health. The CDR3: CASSPPGAGTDTQYF. DNA for the CDR3: TGTGCCAGCAGCCCCCCGGGGGCGGGCACAGATACGCAGTATTTT.